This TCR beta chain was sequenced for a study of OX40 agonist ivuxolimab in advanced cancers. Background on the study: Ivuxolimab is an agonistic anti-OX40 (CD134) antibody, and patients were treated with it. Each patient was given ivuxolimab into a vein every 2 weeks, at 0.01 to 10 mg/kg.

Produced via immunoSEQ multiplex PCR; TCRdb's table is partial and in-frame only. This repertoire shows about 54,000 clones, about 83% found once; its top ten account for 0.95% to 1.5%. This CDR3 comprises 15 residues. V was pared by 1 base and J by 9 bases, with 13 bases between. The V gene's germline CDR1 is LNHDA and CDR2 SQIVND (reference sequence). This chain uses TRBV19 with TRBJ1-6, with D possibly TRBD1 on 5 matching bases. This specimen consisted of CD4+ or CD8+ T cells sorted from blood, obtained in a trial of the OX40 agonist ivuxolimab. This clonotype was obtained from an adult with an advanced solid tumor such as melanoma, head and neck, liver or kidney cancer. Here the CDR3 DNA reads TGTGCCAGTAGTATAGCCGGGACCATGCCTTCACCCCTCCACTTT. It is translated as CASSIAGTMPSPLHF.